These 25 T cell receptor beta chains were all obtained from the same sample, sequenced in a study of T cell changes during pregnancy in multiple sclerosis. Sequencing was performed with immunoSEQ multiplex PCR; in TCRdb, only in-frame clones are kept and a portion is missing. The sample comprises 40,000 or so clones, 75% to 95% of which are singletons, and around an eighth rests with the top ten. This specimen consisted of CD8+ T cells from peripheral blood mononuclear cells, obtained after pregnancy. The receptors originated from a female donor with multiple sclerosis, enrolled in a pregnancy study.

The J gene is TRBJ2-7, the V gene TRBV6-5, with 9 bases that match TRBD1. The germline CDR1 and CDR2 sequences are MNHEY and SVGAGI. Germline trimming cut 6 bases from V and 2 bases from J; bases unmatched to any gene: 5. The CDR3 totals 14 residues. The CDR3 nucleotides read TGTGCCAGCAGAACAGGGGGCCTTCCCTACGAGCAGTACTTC. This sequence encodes CASRTGGLPYEQYF.

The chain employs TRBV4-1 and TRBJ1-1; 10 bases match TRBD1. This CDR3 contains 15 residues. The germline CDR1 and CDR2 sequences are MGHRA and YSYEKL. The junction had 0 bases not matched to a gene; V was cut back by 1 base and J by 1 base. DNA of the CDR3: TGCGCCAGCAGCCAAGGGGACAGGGGGAACACTGAAGCTTTCTTT. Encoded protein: CASSQGDRGNTEAFF.

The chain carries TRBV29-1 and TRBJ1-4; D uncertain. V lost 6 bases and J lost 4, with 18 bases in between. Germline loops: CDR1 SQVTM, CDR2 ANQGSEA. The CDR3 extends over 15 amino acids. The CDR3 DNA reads TGCAGCGTGGTCGGGAGTGGGCTTGGTAATGAAAAACTGTTTTTT. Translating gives CSVVGSGLGNEKLFF. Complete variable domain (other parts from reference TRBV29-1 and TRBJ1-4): SAVISQKPSRDICQRGTSLTIQCQVDSQVTMMFWYRQQPGQSLTLIATANQGSEATYESGFVIDKFPISRPNLTFSTLTVSNMSPEDSSIYLCSVVGSGLGNEKLFFGSGTQLSVL.

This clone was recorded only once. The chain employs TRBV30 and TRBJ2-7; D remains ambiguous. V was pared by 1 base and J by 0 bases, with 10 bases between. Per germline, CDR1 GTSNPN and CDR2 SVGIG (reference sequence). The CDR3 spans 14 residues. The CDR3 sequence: CAWSEMVSSYEQYF. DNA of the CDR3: TGTGCCTGGAGTGAAATGGTTAGCTCCTACGAGCAGTACTTC.

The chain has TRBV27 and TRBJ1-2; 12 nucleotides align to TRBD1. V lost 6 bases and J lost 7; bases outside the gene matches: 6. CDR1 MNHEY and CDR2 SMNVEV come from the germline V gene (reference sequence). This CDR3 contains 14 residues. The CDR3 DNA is TGTGCCAGCAGGGAGGGACAGGGGGCGCTTGGCTACACCTTC. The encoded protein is CASREGQGALGYTF.

The CDR3 reads CASSLGGSPGNTIYF. The CDR3 coding sequence is TGTGCCAGCAGTTTAGGGGGGAGTCCTGGAAACACCATATATTTT. This chain links TRBV28 with TRBJ1-3, with a weak D call TRBD1 (5 bases). Trimming pared 2 bases from V and 2 bases from J, leaving 10 bases between. The CDR3 totals 15 residues. Germline CDR1 and CDR2: MDHEN and SYDVKM.

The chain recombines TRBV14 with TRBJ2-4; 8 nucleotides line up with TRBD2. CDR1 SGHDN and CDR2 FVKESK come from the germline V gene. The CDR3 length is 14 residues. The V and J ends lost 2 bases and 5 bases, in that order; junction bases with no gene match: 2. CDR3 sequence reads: CASSQPGGENIQYF. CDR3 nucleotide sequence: TGTGCCAGCAGCCAACCCGGGGGGGAAAACATTCAGTACTTC.

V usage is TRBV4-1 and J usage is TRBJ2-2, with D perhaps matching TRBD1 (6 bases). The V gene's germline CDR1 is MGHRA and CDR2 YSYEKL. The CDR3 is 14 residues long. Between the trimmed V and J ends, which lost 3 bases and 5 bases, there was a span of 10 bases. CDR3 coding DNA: TGCGCCAGCAGCCACCTCCAGGGGACCGGGGAGCTGTTTTTT. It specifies CASSHLQGTGELFF.

CDR3: CASSRGGLSTDTQYF. CDR3 coding DNA: TGTGCCAGCAGCCGGGGGGGACTGAGCACAGATACGCAGTATTTT. The V call is TRBV11-2, the J call TRBJ2-3, with TRBD2 identical over 8 bases. The CDR3 loop spans 15 amino acids. V lost 5 bases to trimming and J lost 0 bases; unmatched junction nucleotides: 4. Germline V lookup: CDR1 SGHAT, CDR2 FQNNGV.

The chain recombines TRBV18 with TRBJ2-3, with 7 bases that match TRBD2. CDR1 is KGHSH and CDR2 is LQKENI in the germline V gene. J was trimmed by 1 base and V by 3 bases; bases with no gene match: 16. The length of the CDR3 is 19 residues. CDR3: CASSPPGSGALRGTDTQYF. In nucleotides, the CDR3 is TGTGCCAGCTCACCGCCGGGGAGCGGGGCCCTAAGGGGCACAGATACGCAGTATTTT.

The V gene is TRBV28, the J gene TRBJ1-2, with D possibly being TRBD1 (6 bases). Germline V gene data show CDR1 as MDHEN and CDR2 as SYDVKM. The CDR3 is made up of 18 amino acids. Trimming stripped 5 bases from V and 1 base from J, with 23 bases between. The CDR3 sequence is CASSQSGTPGYLNYGYTF. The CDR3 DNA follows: TGTGCCAGCAGTCAATCCGGGACACCGGGATATCTTAACTATGGCTACACCTTC.

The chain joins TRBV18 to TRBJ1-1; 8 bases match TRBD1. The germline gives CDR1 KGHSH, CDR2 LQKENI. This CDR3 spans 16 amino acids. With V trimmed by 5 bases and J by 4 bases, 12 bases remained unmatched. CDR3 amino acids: CASSSGTGLLSTEAFF. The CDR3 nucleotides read TGTGCCAGCTCATCTGGGACAGGACTTCTTAGCACTGAAGCTTTCTTT.

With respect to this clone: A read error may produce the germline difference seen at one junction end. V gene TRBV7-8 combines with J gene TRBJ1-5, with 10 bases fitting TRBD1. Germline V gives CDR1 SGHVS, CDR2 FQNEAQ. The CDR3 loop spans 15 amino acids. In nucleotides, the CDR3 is TGTGCCAGCAGCCCAAAGACAGGGGGCAACCAGCCCCAGCATTTT. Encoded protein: CASSPKTGGNQPQHF. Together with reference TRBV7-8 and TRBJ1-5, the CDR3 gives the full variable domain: GAGVSQSPRYKVAKRGQDVALRCDPISGHVSLFWYQQALGQGPEFLTYFQNEAQLDKSGLPSDRFFAERPEGSVSTLKIQRTQQEDSAVYLCASSPKTGGNQPQHFGDGTRLSIL.

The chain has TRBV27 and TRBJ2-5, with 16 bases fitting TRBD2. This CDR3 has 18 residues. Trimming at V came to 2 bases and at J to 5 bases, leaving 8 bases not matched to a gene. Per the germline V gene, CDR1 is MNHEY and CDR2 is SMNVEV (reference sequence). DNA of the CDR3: TGTGCCAGCAGTTTAGGTCCGGGACTAGCGGGAGGGAGTGAGACCCAGTACTTC. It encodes CASSLGPGLAGGSETQYF.

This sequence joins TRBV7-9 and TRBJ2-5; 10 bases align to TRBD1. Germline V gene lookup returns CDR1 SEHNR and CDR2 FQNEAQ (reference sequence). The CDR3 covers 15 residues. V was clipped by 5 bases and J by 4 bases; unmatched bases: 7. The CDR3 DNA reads TGTGCCAGCAGCCCTCGACAGGGGGCCGTAGAGACCCAGTACTTC. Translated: CASSPRQGAVETQYF. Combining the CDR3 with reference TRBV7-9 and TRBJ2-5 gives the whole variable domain DTGVSQNPRHKITKRGQNVTFRCDPISEHNRLYWYRQTLGQGPEFLTYFQNEAQLEKSRLLSDRFSAERPKGSFSTLEIQRTEQGDSAMYLCASSPRQGAVETQYFGPGTRLLVL.

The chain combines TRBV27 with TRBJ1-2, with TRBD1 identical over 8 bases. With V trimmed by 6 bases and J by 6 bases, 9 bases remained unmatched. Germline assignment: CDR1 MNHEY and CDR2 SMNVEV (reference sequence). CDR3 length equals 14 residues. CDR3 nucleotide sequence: TGTGCCAGCAGATTCTGGACAGGGATCGATGGCTACACCTTC. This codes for CASRFWTGIDGYTF.

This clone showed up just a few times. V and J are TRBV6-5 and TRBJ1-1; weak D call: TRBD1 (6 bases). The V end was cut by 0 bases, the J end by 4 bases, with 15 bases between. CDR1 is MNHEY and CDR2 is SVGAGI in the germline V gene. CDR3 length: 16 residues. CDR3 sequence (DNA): TGTGCCAGCAGTTACTCGAACGGGGGGCAGAGCACTGAAGCTTTCTTT. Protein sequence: CASSYSNGGQSTEAFF.

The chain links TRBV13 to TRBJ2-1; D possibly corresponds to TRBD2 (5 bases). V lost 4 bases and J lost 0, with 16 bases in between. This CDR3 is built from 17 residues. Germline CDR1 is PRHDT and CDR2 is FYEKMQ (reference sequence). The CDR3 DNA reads TGTGCCAGCAGCTCTTATTTTACGGGAAGCTCCTACAATGAGCAGTTCTTC. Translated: CASSSYFTGSSYNEQFF.

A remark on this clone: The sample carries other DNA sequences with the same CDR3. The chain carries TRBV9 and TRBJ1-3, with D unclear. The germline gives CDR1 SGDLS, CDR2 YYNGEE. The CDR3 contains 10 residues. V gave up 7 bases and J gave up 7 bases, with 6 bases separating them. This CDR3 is CASGGNTIYF. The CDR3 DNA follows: TGTGCCAGCGGAGGGAACACCATATATTTT.

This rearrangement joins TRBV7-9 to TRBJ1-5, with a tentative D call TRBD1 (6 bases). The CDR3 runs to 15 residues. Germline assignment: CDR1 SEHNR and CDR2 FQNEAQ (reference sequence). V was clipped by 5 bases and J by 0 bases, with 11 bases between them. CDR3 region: CASSRGGYSNQPQHF. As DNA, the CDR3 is TGTGCCAGCAGCCGGGGGGGCTATAGCAATCAGCCCCAGCATTTT.

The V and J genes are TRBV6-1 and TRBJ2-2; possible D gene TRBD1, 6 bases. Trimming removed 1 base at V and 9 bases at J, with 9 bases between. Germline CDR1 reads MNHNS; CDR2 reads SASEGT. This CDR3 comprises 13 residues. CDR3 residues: CASSEDRARELFF. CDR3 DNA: TGTGCCAGCAGTGAAGACAGGGCCCGGGAGCTGTTTTTT.

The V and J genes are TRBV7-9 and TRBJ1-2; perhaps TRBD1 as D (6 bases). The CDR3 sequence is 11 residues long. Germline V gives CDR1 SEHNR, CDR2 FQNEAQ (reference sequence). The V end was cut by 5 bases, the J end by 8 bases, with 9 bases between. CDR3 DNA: TGTGCCAGCAGCGGGGGCTGGGGCTACACCTTC. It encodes CASSGGWGYTF.

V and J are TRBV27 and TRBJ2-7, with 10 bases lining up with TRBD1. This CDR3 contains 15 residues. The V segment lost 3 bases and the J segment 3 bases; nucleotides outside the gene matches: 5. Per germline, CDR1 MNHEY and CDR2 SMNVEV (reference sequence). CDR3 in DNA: TGTGCCAGCAGTTTGACAGGGGGCCTCGTCTACGAGCAGTACTTC. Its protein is CASSLTGGLVYEQYF.

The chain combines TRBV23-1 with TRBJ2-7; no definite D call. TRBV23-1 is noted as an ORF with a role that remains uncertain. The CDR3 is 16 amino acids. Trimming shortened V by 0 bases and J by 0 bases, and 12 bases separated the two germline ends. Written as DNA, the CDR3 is TGCGCCAGCAGTCAATCTGAAGAGGCCTACTCCTACGAGCAGTACTTC. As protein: CASSQSEEAYSYEQYF.

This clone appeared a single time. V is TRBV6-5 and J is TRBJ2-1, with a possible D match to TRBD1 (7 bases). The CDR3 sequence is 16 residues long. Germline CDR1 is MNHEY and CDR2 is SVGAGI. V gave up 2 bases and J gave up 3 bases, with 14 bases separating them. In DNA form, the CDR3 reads TGTGCCAGCAGTTACACAGACAGGGACTTCTACAATGAGCAGTTCTTC. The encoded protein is CASSYTDRDFYNEQFF.